This entry concerns a single T cell receptor (beta chain). No antigen is known for it. TCRdb called the reads again in MiXCR, with one record for every CDR3 protein. The table includes around 140,000 distinct CDR3 sequences, roughly 6.5% detected once. These data belong to a study of T cell repertoires in cytomegalovirus infection. Overall study context: Based on public TCR beta signatures, there were indications of CMV infection and of a matching HLA type.

Broader study findings: Dominating the ex vivo response were HLA-C-restricted CMV-specific TCR beta clonotypes. Cumulative frequency of public TCR beta families picked out carriers of CMV plus the relevant HLA.

CDR1 and CDR2 (germline): SEHNR, FQNEAQ (reference sequence). V was pared by 3 bases and J by 4 bases, with 11 bases between. This CDR3 has 14 amino acids. The chain is built from TRBV7-9 and TRBJ2-3; D is ambiguous. This sequence was found in a human donor in good health (CMV status not recorded). Some clones in this sample may be carry-over from other donors' samples. Sequenced material: PBMCs. DNA of the CDR3: TGTGCCAGCAGCTTTTTACTCCTTCCAGATACGCAGTATTTT. Its protein is CASSFLLLPDTQYF.